The source of this T cell receptor (beta chain) is a study of Ad26.COV2.S vaccination and SARS-CoV-2 variants. On the study more broadly: Administration of Ad26.COV2.S was intramuscular, either once or twice 56 days apart. Study results and caveats: Relative to placebo recipients, vaccine recipients exhibited elevated spike-specific TCR breadth.

Generated by immunoSEQ multiplex PCR, the TCRdb table keeps only in-frame clones and is missing some. The sample includes about 680,000 clones, around 89% of them seen just once. Treatment meaning: some 19 received Ad26.COV2.S at low or high dose, single or two shots; roughly five received placebo; per-sample allocation not given. The investigators took samples on day 63 after the first vaccine or placebo injection. Spike of the Wuhan-strain SARS-CoV-2 was expressed by an Ad26 vector, which formed the vaccine. This clone was seen only a few times. The antigen is not known. The receptor's source is a person between 18 and 60 years old who received the Ad26.COV2.S COVID-19 vaccine or a placebo. This sample comprised peripheral blood, obtained in a trial of Ad26.COV2.S vaccine versus placebo.

CDR3 bases: TGTGCCAGCAGTCTAGCGGGGGGGACCACAGATACGCAGTATTTT. Translating it yields CASSLAGGTTDTQYF. The rearrangement uses TRBV6-4 and TRBJ2-3, with 12 bases aligning to TRBD2. Germline V gene data show CDR1 as MRHNA and CDR2 as SNTAGT. The trim removed 5 bases at V and 2 bases at J, leaving 2 bases unmatched. This CDR3 contains 15 residues.